A single sample is the source of the 10 T cell receptor beta chains below, sequenced in a study of blood T cell repertoires in COVID-19. Using immunoSEQ multiplex PCR, the repertoire was profiled, and TCRdb retains in-frame clones only, with some absent. Of 170,000 or so clones detected, around 84% appear once; the ten largest clones hold approximately 7%. Sequenced material: peripheral blood. Source of these receptors: a man aged 50-60 years with active or convalescent COVID-19.

The chain recombines TRBV24-1 with TRBJ2-2, with D possibly being TRBD2 (5 bases). Trimming stripped 2 bases from V and 7 bases from J, with 16 bases between. The CDR3 has 16 residues. Per germline, CDR1 KGHDR and CDR2 SFDVKD. Written as DNA, the CDR3 is TGTGCCACCAGTGATTCCACCAGAGGGCGCGGCGGGGAGCTGTTTTTT. Amino acid sequence: CATSDSTRGRGGELFF.

This clone was detected a few times. This chain links TRBV29-1 with TRBJ2-1; 8 nucleotides agree with TRBD2. CDR3 length: 14 amino acids. Germline V gene data show CDR1 as SQVTM and CDR2 as ANQGSEA. The junction had 5 bases not matched to a gene; V was cut back by 6 bases and J by 1 base. The CDR3 region is CSVIGGASYNEQFF. The CDR3 bases are TGCAGCGTAATCGGGGGGGCATCCTACAATGAGCAGTTCTTC.

J is TRBJ2-3 and V is TRBV28; 8 bases map to TRBD1. Trimming took 6 bases from V and 0 from J; bases not matched to a gene: 11. The CDR3 covers 17 residues. Germline V CDR1 and CDR2: MDHEN, SYDVKM. CDR3 nucleotide sequence: TGTGCCAGCAGAATGATTCCAGGACAGGGTAGCACAGATACGCAGTATTTT. Its translation: CASRMIPGQGSTDTQYF.

This chain uses TRBV7-3 with TRBJ1-5, with TRBD1 matching over 10 bases. Trimming at V came to 4 bases and at J to 4 bases, leaving 7 bases not matched to a gene. Germline-derived CDR1 and CDR2 are SGHTA and FQGTGA. The CDR3 has 16 amino acids. The CDR3 is CASSSSGTGVNQPQHF. CDR3 in DNA: TGTGCCAGCAGCTCCTCCGGGACAGGGGTAAATCAGCCCCAGCATTTT.

V is TRBV19 and J is TRBJ2-2; D perhaps matches TRBD1 (5 bases). Per germline, CDR1 LNHDA and CDR2 SQIVND (reference sequence). Trimming left V 6 bases short and J 5 bases short, with 16 bases between. The CDR3 runs 15 residues. In nucleotides, the CDR3 is TGTGCCAGTAGCCTTACAGGTACAAGGACCGGGGAGCTGTTTTTT. This gives the protein CASSLTGTRTGELFF.

This clone has just one count. The chain joins TRBV6-1 to TRBJ2-1; TRBD2 might be the D (6 bases). This CDR3 contains 15 residues. Germline CDR1 MNHNS, CDR2 SASEGT. V was clipped by 2 bases and J by 2 bases, with 10 bases between them. The chain's CDR3 is CASSETGLTYNEQFF. The CDR3, as DNA: TGTGCCAGCAGTGAAACGGGACTCACCTACAATGAGCAGTTCTTC.

CDR3 sequence: CASSWDLGLPYGYTF. The CDR3 region has the DNA TGTGCCAGCAGCTGGGATTTGGGACTACCCTATGGCTACACCTTC. This chain uses TRBV5-6 with TRBJ1-2, with a possible D match to TRBD1 (5 bases). V was pared by 3 bases and J by 4 bases, with 16 bases between. The CDR3 runs 15 residues. Looked up from germline, CDR1 is SGHDT and CDR2 is YYEEEE.

The V and J genes are TRBV2 and TRBJ2-2; 9 bases match TRBD2. V shed 8 bases and J 1 base; nucleotides not matched to a gene: 11. CDR3 length: 17 amino acids. Germline V gene lookup returns CDR1 SNHLY and CDR2 FYNNEI. This CDR3 reads CASRRMAGGRNTGELFF. The CDR3 coding sequence is TGTGCCAGCCGCCGGATGGCGGGGGGGAGGAACACCGGGGAGCTGTTTTTT.

The genes are TRBV5-1 and TRBJ1-1; D call uncertain. The CDR3 covers 16 residues. Germline V gene sequence: CDR1 SGHRS, CDR2 YFSETQ. The V and J ends lost 2 bases and 3 bases respectively, with 17 bases between them. The CDR3 DNA reads TGCGCCAGCAGCTTCTCTGTGAGCGGCGGCCACACTGAAGCTTTCTTT. It encodes CASSFSVSGGHTEAFF.

This sequence joins TRBV19 and TRBJ2-7; 8 bases align to TRBD1. Germline trimming cut 4 bases from V and 4 bases from J; bases unmatched to any gene: 12. In germline, CDR1 is LNHDA, CDR2 SQIVND (reference sequence). The CDR3 is 16 residues long. CDR3 DNA: TGTGCCAGTAGTAATTTAAAAGGACAGGGCTCGTACGAGCAGTACTTC. Translation: CASSNLKGQGSYEQYF.